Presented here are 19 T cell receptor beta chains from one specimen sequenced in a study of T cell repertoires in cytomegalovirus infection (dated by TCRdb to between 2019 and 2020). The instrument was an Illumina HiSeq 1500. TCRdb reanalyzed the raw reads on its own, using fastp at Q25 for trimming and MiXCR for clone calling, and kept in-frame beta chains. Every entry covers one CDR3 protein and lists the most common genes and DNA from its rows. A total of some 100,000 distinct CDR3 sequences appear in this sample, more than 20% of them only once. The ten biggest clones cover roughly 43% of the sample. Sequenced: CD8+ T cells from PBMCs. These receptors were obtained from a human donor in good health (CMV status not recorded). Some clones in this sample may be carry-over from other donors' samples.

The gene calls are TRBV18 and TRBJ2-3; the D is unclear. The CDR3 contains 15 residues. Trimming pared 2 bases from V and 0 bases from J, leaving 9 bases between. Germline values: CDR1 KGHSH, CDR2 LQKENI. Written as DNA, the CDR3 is TGTGCCAGCTCACCAGAGGCACGTAGCACAGATACGCAGTATTTT. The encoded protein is CASSPEARSTDTQYF.

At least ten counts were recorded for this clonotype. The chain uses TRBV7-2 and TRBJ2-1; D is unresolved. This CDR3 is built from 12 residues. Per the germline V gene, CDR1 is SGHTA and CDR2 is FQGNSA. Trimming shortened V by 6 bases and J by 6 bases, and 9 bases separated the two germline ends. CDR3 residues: CASSFYSNEQFF. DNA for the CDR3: TGTGCCAGCAGTTTTTACAGCAATGAGCAGTTCTTC.

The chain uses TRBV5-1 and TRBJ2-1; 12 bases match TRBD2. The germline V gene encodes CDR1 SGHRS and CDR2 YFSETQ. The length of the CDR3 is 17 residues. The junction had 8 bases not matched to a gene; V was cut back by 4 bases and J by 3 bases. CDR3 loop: CASSPGGLAGLYNEQFF. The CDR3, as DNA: TGCGCCAGCAGCCCCGGAGGACTAGCGGGGCTCTACAATGAGCAGTTCTTC.

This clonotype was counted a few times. CDR3 sequence reads: CASSSSIFIGTGSTGELFF. DNA of the CDR3: TGTGCCAGCAGTTCTAGTATTTTTATCGGGACAGGTTCTACCGGGGAGCTGTTTTTT. The chain uses TRBV12-3 or TRBV12-4 and TRBJ2-2, with 8 bases identical to TRBD1. Trimming removed 4 bases from V and 5 bases from J; junction bases left unmatched: 18. CDR3 length: 19 amino acids.

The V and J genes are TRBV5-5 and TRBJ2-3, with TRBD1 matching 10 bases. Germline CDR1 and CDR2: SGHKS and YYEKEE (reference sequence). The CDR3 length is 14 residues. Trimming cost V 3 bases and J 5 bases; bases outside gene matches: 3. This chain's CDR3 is CASSSTGGVDTQYF. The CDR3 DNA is TGTGCCAGCAGCTCGACAGGGGGCGTAGATACGCAGTATTTT.

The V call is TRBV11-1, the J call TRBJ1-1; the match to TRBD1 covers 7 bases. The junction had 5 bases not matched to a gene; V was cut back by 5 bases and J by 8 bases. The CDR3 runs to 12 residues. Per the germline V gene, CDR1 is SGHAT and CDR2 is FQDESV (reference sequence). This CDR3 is CASSLGQAEAFF. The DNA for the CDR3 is TGTGCCAGCAGCCTAGGACAGGCAGAAGCTTTCTTT. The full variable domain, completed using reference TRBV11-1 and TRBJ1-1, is EAEVAQSPRYKITEKSQAVAFWCDPISGHATLYWYRQILGQGPELLVQFQDESVVDDSQLPKDRFSAERLKGVDSTLKIQPAELGDSAMYLCASSLGQAEAFFGQGTRLTVV.

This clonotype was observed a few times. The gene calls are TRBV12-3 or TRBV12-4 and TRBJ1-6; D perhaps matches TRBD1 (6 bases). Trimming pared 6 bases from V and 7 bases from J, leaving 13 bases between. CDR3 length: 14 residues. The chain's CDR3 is CASRSGQPNSPLHF. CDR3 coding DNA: TGTGCCAGCAGATCAGGACAGCCGAATTCACCCCTCCACTTT.

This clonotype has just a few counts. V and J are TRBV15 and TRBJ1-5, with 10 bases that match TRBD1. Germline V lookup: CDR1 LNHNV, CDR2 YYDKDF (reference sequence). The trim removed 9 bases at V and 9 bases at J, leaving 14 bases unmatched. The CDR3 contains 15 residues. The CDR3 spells CATKVDRGLFGPQHF. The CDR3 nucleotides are TGTGCCACGAAGGTAGACAGGGGGCTTTTCGGGCCCCAGCATTTT.

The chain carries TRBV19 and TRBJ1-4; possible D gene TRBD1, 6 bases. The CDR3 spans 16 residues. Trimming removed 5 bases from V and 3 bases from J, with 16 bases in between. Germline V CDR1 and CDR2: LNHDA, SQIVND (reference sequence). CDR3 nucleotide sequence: TGTGCCAGTAGTGATTTCTGGGCAGGGGCTAATGAAAAACTGTTTTTT. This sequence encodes CASSDFWAGANEKLFF.

The CDR3 region has the DNA TGTGCCACCAGCAGTTTTAGAGGTAATCAGCCCCAGCATTTT. Translation gives CATSSFRGNQPQHF. The chain is built from TRBV15 and TRBJ1-5; D gene uncertain. The CDR3 extends over 14 amino acids. Germline V gene sequence: CDR1 LNHNV, CDR2 YYDKDF (reference sequence). Between the trimmed V and J ends, which lost 3 bases and 4 bases, there was a span of 10 bases. Drawing the rest from reference TRBV15 and TRBJ1-5, the complete variable domain is DAMVIQNPRYQVTQFGKPVTLSCSQTLNHNVMYWYQQKSSQAPKLLFHYYDKDFNNEADTPDNFQSRRPNTSFCFLDIRSPGLGDTAMYLCATSSFRGNQPQHFGDGTRLSIL.

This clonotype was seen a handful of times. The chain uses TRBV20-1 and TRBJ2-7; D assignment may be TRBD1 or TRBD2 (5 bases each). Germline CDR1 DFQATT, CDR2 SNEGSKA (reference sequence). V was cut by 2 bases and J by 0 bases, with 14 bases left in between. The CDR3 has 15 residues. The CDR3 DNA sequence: TGCAGTGCTAGACCTTTGGGGGAGAGCTCCTACGAGCAGTACTTC. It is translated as CSARPLGESSYEQYF.

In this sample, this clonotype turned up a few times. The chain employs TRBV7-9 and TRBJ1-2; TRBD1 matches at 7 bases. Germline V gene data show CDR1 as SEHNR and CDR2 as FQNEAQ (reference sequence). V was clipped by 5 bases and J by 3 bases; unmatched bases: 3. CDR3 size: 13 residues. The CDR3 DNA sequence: TGTGCCAGCAGCGGCGGACAGGACTATGGCTACACCTTC. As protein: CASSGGQDYGYTF.

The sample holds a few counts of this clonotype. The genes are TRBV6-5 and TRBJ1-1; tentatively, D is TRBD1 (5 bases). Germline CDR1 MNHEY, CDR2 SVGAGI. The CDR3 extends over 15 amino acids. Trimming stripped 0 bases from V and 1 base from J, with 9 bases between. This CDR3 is CASSYSAGPNTEAFF. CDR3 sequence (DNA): TGTGCCAGCAGTTACTCGGCGGGGCCGAACACTGAAGCTTTCTTT.

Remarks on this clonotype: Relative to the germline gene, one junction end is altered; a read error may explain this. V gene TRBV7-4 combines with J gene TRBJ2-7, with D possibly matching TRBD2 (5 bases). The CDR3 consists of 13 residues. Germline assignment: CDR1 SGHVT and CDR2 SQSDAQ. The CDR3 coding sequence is TGTGCCAGCAACTTACGGGATAGCAACGAGCAGTACTTC. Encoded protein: CASNLRDSNEQYF.

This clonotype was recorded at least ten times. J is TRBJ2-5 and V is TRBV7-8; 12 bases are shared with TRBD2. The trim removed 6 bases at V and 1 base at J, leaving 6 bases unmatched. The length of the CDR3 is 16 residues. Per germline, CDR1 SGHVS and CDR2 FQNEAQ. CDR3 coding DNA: TGTGCCAGCAGGAGTTCACTAGCGGGAGGCCAAGAGACCCAGTACTTC. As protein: CASRSSLAGGQETQYF.

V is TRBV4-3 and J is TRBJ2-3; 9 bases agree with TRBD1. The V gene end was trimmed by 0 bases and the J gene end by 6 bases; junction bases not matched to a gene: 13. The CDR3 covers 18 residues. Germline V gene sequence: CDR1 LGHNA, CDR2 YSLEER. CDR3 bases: TGCGCCAGCAGCCAAGATGGTCTCGGGACAGGGACTTCGGATACGCAGTATTTT. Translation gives CASSQDGLGTGTSDTQYF.

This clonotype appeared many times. Here the CDR3 reads CASSLGDRRLSGANVLTF. The CDR3 region has the DNA TGTGCCAGCAGCTTAGGGGACAGGCGTCTCTCTGGGGCCAACGTCCTGACTTTC. The chain is built from TRBV11-2 and TRBJ2-6, with 8 nucleotides matching TRBD1. The ends lost 1 base at V and 0 bases at J; junction bases unmatched: 5. There are 18 residues in the CDR3. CDR1 is SGHAT and CDR2 is FQNNGV in the germline V gene.

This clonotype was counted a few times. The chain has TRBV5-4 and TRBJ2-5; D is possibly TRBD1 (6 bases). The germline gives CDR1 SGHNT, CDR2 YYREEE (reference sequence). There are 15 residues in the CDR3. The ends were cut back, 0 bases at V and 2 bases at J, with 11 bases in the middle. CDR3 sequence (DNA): TGTGCCAGCAGCTTGGTTATAGGGGGACAAGAGACCCAGTACTTC. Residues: CASSLVIGGQETQYF.

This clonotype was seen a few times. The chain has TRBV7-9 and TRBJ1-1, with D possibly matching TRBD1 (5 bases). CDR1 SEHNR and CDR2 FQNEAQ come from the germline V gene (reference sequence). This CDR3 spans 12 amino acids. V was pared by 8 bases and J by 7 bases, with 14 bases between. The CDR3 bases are TGTGCCAGCGCAGGGAAGGTTCTTGAAGCTTTCTTT. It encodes CASAGKVLEAFF.